These 20 T cell receptor beta chains originate from one sample sequenced in a study of cytomegalovirus exposure and HLA in healthy donors. The PCR employed 60 Vbeta primers together with 13 Jbeta primers. Assay: immunoSEQ multiplex PCR; the TCRdb copy retains only in-frame clones and omits some. This sample has over 100,000 clones, with approximately 74% found just once. Source material: PBMCs. These receptors were taken from a man between 35 and 55 years old in good health and CMV-seropositive.

The CDR3 sequence is CASSLTGSGTEAFF. DNA of the CDR3: TGCGCCAGCAGCTTGACAGGGTCGGGTACTGAAGCTTTCTTT. The genes are TRBV5-1 and TRBJ1-1; the D gene is possibly TRBD1 (6 bases). Trimming cost V 1 base and J 5 bases, with 12 bases left between them. The length of the CDR3 is 14 residues. Germline values: CDR1 SGHRS, CDR2 YFSETQ.

This rearrangement joins TRBV27 to TRBJ2-3; 10 bases line up with TRBD1. V trimming: 5 bases; J trimming: 3 bases; junction bases outside the gene matches: 17. Per the germline V gene, CDR1 is MNHEY and CDR2 is SMNVEV (reference sequence). This CDR3 spans 19 amino acids. The CDR3 loop reads CASSPSSYTGQGITDTQYF. The CDR3, as DNA: TGTGCCAGCAGTCCTAGCTCATACACGGGACAGGGGATTACAGATACGCAGTATTTT.

V usage is TRBV30 and J usage is TRBJ2-5, with D possibly matching TRBD2 (6 bases). This CDR3 contains 12 residues. Germline V gene sequence: CDR1 GTSNPN, CDR2 SVGIG (reference sequence). V was clipped by 5 bases and J by 11 bases, with 18 bases between them. The CDR3 is CAWSREVEEQYF. The CDR3 coding sequence is TGTGCCTGGTCCAGGGAGGTAGAGGAGCAGTACTTC.

This clone was picked up one time. The chain is built from TRBV7-2 and TRBJ2-1; the match to TRBD1 covers 7 bases. V lost 8 bases and J lost 9; bases outside the gene matches: 10. The CDR3 sequence is 13 residues long. CDR1 is SGHTA, CDR2 FQGNSA, per germline. The CDR3 sequence: CASAQGEWGEQFF. The CDR3 region has the DNA TGTGCCAGCGCCCAGGGGGAATGGGGTGAGCAGTTCTTC. The whole variable domain, filled in from reference TRBV7-2 and TRBJ2-1, reads GAGVSQSPSNKVTEKGKDVELRCDPISGHTALYWYRQSLGQGLEFLIYFQGNSAPDKSGLPSDRFSAERTGGSVSTLTIQRTQQEDSAVYLCASAQGEWGEQFFGPGTRLTVL.

In nucleotides, the CDR3 is TGCAGCGTTGAGGTAGCGGGGGAGTCGAATGAGCAGTTCTTC. Its protein product is CSVEVAGESNEQFF. V is TRBV29-1 and J is TRBJ2-1, with 9 positions matching TRBD2. Trimming cost V 3 bases and J 7 bases; bases outside gene matches: 7. This CDR3 region has 14 residues. Germline CDR1 is SQVTM and CDR2 is ANQGSEA.

The V gene is TRBV29-1, the J gene TRBJ2-1, with TRBD1 identical over 7 bases. The CDR3 consists of 17 residues. Germline V gene lookup returns CDR1 SQVTM and CDR2 ANQGSEA. Trimming cost V 4 bases and J 0 bases; bases outside gene matches: 12. CDR3 amino acids: CSVVGGRGPSSYNEQFF. For the CDR3, the DNA is TGCAGCGTTGTTGGTGGTAGGGGGCCGAGCTCCTACAATGAGCAGTTCTTC.

V is TRBV5-6 and J is TRBJ1-1, with 9 bases identical to TRBD1. Germline trimming cut 1 base from V and 4 bases from J; bases unmatched to any gene: 2. CDR1 is SGHDT, CDR2 YYEEEE, per germline. CDR3 length: 14 amino acids. The CDR3, as DNA: TGTGCCAGCAGCTTGTTGACAGGGGGCACTGAAGCTTTCTTT. Amino acid sequence: CASSLLTGGTEAFF.

The chain has TRBV6-1 and TRBJ1-1, with 9 bases matching TRBD1. The CDR3 covers 14 residues. Germline-derived CDR1 and CDR2 are MNHNS and SASEGT. Trimming removed 4 bases from V and 0 bases from J; junction bases left unmatched: 0. Here the CDR3 reads CASSGDRVNTEAFF. CDR3 DNA: TGTGCCAGCAGTGGGGACAGGGTGAACACTGAAGCTTTCTTT.

This chain joins TRBV7-6 and TRBJ2-5, with 7 bases matching TRBD2. Germline V gene sequence: CDR1 SGHVS, CDR2 FNYEAQ. V shed 5 bases, J shed 3 bases, and the junction held 9 bases outside the gene matches. This CDR3 is 15 amino acids long. The CDR3 DNA is TGTGCCAGCAGCCCTGCGGGGGAGGGAGAAGAGACCCAGTACTTC. Translation gives CASSPAGEGEETQYF.

J is TRBJ2-1 and V is TRBV6-6; 10 bases align to TRBD2. The CDR3 consists of 16 residues. Germline V gene sequence: CDR1 MNHNY, CDR2 SVGAGI (reference sequence). The V gene end was trimmed by 0 bases and the J gene end by 8 bases; junction bases not matched to a gene: 7. The CDR3 here is CASSYSRAGGQDEQFF. DNA for the CDR3: TGTGCCAGCAGTTACTCGAGAGCGGGAGGGCAAGATGAGCAGTTCTTC.

This chain joins TRBV6-5 and TRBJ2-1; 7 nucleotides match TRBD2. After removal of 6 bases from V and 7 bases from J, the junction contained 3 bases not matched to a gene. The CDR3 sequence is 12 residues long. Germline loops: CDR1 MNHEY, CDR2 SVGAGI. CDR3 residues: CASRLGGNEQFF. In DNA form, the CDR3 reads TGTGCCAGCAGACTCGGGGGGAATGAGCAGTTCTTC.

The chain carries TRBV5-4 and TRBJ1-1; D is uncertain. The CDR3 runs 14 residues. Germline V gene sequence: CDR1 SGHNT, CDR2 YYREEE (reference sequence). V dropped 0 bases and J dropped 2 bases, with 8 bases sitting between them. CDR3: CASSLAGGNTEAFF. Here the CDR3 DNA reads TGTGCCAGCAGCTTGGCCGGAGGTAACACTGAAGCTTTCTTT. The variable domain in full, completed from reference TRBV5-4 and TRBJ1-1, reads ETGVTQSPTHLIKTRGQQVTLRCSSQSGHNTVSWYQQALGQGPQFIFQYYREEENGRGNFPPRFSGLQFPNYSSELNVNALELDDSALYLCASSLAGGNTEAFFGQGTRLTVV.

The J gene is TRBJ2-5, the V gene TRBV5-1; possibly TRBD1 for D (6 bases). The germline CDR1 and CDR2 sequences are SGHRS and YFSETQ. This CDR3 spans 13 amino acids. Trimming cost V 2 bases and J 3 bases, with 8 bases left between them. This chain's CDR3 is CASSFRTEETQYF. The CDR3 bases are TGCGCCAGCAGCTTCCGGACAGAAGAGACCCAGTACTTC.

The chain couples TRBV10-3 to TRBJ1-2; 11 bases fit TRBD1. CDR1 is ENHRY and CDR2 is SYGVKD in the germline V gene. This CDR3 is 15 amino acids long. V gave up 7 bases and J gave up 5 bases; unmatched junction bases: 9. In DNA, the CDR3 is TGTGCCATCAATTCCGGGACAGGGGGAAGGTATGGCTACACCTTC. This codes for CAINSGTGGRYGYTF.

This clone appeared a few times. The chain combines TRBV6-1 with TRBJ1-1; D is ambiguous. Germline V lookup: CDR1 MNHNS, CDR2 SASEGT. V lost 5 bases to trimming and J lost 1 base, with 8 bases between them. This CDR3 comprises 13 residues. The CDR3 loop reads CASSFSENTEAFF. In nucleotides, the CDR3 is TGTGCCAGCAGTTTTTCAGAGAACACTGAAGCTTTCTTT.

This clone was seen a few times. The V gene is TRBV7-2, the J gene TRBJ2-3, with D unclear. Deletions cut 7 bases from V and 7 bases from J, with 12 bases between. This CDR3 contains 12 residues. Germline lookup yields CDR1 SGHTA and CDR2 FQGNSA. The CDR3 here is CASNQNSYTQYF. CDR3 nucleotide sequence: TGTGCCAGCAACCAAAACTCATATACGCAGTATTTT.

The chain carries TRBV7-2 and TRBJ2-7; 11 bases line up with TRBD1. Losses at the gene ends were 5 bases for V and 7 bases for J; bases not matched to a gene: 13. Germline values: CDR1 SGHTA, CDR2 FQGNSA. The CDR3 has 16 residues. The CDR3 DNA sequence: TGTGCCAGCAGCCCCGTTGGGGGGACAGGGGGTGGGGAGCAGTACTTC. Protein sequence: CASSPVGGTGGGEQYF.

This clone was seen a few times. The chain recombines TRBV28 with TRBJ1-6, with D unresolved. This CDR3 has 15 amino acids. CDR1 and CDR2 (germline): MDHEN, SYDVKM. Trimming shortened V by 6 bases and J by 6 bases, and 15 bases separated the two germline ends. CDR3 nucleotide sequence: TGTGCCAGCAGACGGGATAGGACGGGTAATTCACCCCTCCACTTT. This sequence encodes CASRRDRTGNSPLHF.

Details on this clone: The same CDR3 can be traced to other DNA sequences in this sample. The rearrangement joins TRBV2 to TRBJ1-2, with 7 bases matching TRBD1. Germline loops: CDR1 SNHLY, CDR2 FYNNEI. V shed 6 bases, J shed 4 bases, and the junction held 8 bases outside the gene matches. This CDR3 comprises 14 residues. CDR3: CASRGGQVAYGYTF. Written as DNA, the CDR3 is TGTGCCAGCAGGGGAGGACAGGTTGCCTATGGCTACACCTTC. Supplemented by reference TRBV2 and TRBJ1-2, the full variable domain reads EPEVTQTPSHQVTQMGQEVILRCVPISNHLYFYWYRQILGQKVEFLVSFYNNEISEKSEIFDDQFSVERPDGSNFTLKIRSTKLEDSAMYFCASRGGQVAYGYTFGSGTRLTVV.

The rearrangement uses TRBV5-4 and TRBJ1-1, with D maybe TRBD1 (5 bases). Germline-derived CDR1 and CDR2 are SGHNT and YYREEE (reference sequence). The CDR3 totals 17 residues. V was clipped by 4 bases and J by 0 bases, with 19 bases between them. DNA of the CDR3: TGTGCCAGCAGCACACAGCCTGACAGCTTCATGAACACTGAAGCTTTCTTT. Protein sequence: CASSTQPDSFMNTEAFF.